Included here is one TCR beta chain sequence, with context. Between the trimmed V and J ends, which lost 2 bases and 6 bases, there was a span of 9 bases. Germline CDR1 reads SGHRS; CDR2 reads YFSETQ. The CDR3 is made up of 13 amino acids. This record comes from a study of T cells in Graves' hyperthyroidism and ophthalmopathy. RNA transcripts provided the source from which TCR beta CDR3 regions were amplified. HTBI primers were used for first-round RT-PCR of the TCR CDR3. MiXCR, run by TCRdb on the multiplex PCR reads, gives a single entry per CDR3 protein. Of some 360,000 distinct CDR3 sequences in the sample, roughly 13% were seen once.

This TCR was sampled from a woman aged 55-70 years with Graves' hyperthyroidism. Material for sequencing was blood. The chain is built from TRBV5-1 and TRBJ1-5; D is uncertain. CDR3 nucleotides: TGCGCCAGCAGCTTTGGGGTCGGTCAGCCCCAGCATTTT. Translation: CASSFGVGQPQHF.